The T cell receptor beta chain under discussion was sequenced for a study of blood T cell repertoires in COVID-19. About the research overall: Material from acute and convalescent COVID-19 was sourced from the United States, Italy and Spain. Sources were T cells, B-cell-depleted T cells, or PBMCs; the material itself was cDNA or gDNA.

From germline, CDR1 is DFQATT and CDR2 SNEGSKA (reference sequence). Trimming shortened V by 3 bases and J by 3 bases, and 12 bases separated the two germline ends. The CDR3 consists of 14 residues. Original data processing: By means of reference gene primer amplification, nucleated cell counts were estimated. The repertoire was sequenced with immunoSEQ multiplex PCR; TCRdb's copy has only in-frame clones and lacks some. V, J and clone size derive from that table, while D and trimming were established from the DNA sequence. The sample consists of a few hundred thousand clones, about 86% of them appearing once.

This clonotype was sampled from a person aged 65 to 85 with COVID-19, enrolled during active disease. This sequence joins TRBV20-1 and TRBJ2-1; D is perhaps TRBD2 (5 bases). Sequenced input: peripheral blood. CDR3: CSASRPGVYNEQFF. The CDR3 coding sequence is TGCAGTGCTAGTCGGCCCGGGGTCTACAATGAGCAGTTCTTC.